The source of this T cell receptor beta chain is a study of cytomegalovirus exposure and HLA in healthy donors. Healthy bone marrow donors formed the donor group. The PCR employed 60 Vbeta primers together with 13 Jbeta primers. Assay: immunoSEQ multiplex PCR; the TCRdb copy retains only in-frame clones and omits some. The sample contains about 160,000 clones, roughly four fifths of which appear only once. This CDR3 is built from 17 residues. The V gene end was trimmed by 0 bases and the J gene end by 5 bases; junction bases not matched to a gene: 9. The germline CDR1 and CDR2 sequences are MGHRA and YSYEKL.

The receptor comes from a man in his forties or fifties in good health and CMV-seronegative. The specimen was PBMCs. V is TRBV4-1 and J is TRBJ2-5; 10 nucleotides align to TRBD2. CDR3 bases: TGCGCCAGCAGCCAAGATCTAGCGGGGGTAACTTCGGAGACCCAGTACTTC. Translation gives CASSQDLAGVTSETQYF.